A selection of T cell receptor beta chains follows, all from one sample in a study of T cell changes during pregnancy in multiple sclerosis. TCRdb's copy holds only in-frame clones and misses some; the assay was immunoSEQ multiplex PCR. The table has tens of thousands of clones, about 93% seen once. The sequences come from peripheral blood, collected in the first trimester of pregnancy. Receptors originate from a female donor in good health, enrolled as a control in a pregnancy study. The conserved cysteine and the conserved F or W are not part of the CDR3 here.

V: TRBV19
J: TRBJ1-5
CDR3: ASSLVPGQGGNQPQH

V: TRBV28
J: TRBJ2-7
CDR3: ASTIPPGEQY

V: TRBV4-1
J: TRBJ2-1
CDR3: ASSLLAGGRVNEQF

V: TRBV6-1
J: TRBJ2-2
CDR3: ASSTGIIPTGELF

V: TRBV14
J: TRBJ1-2
CDR3: ASSQDAGGRYGYT

V: TRBV28
J: TRBJ1-4
CDR3: ASGSQGESNEKLF

V: TRBV2
J: TRBJ2-2
CDR3: ASSDSAGELF

V: TRBV5-4
J: TRBJ1-1
CDR3: ASSLETVVNTEAF

V: TRBV5-8
J: TRBJ2-1
CDR3: ASSWRGGTRRGNEQF

V: TRBV10-3
J: TRBJ2-5
CDR3: AISRDNQETQY

V: TRBV7-9
J: TRBJ2-5
CDR3: ASSLTGQIAATQY

V: TRBV6-1
J: TRBJ2-7
CDR3: ASRPTGGFYEQY

V: TRBV15
J: TRBJ2-3
CDR3: ATSRDLTSGSTDTQY

V: TRBV30
J: TRBJ2-3
CDR3: AWSGTDTQY

V: TRBV19
J: TRBJ2-3
CDR3: ASGEVDSWGTDTQY

V: TRBV5-1
J: TRBJ1-1
CDR3: ASRRTTGNTEAF

V: TRBV5-1
J: TRBJ1-1
CDR3: ASGPQGGNTEAF

V: TRBV11-2
J: TRBJ2-5
CDR3: ASSLVRAGGQETQY

V: TRBV4-1
J: TRBJ2-1
CDR3: ASSQDPEVADNEQF

V: TRBV9
J: TRBJ2-6
CDR3: ASSSRTGLGANVLT

V: TRBV10-1
J: TRBJ2-1
CDR3: ASSIPGQGAREQF

V: TRBV4-2
J: TRBJ1-1
CDR3: ASSPARAQTEAF

V: TRBV15
J: TRBJ1-2
CDR3: ATSRETGGGYT

V: TRBV28
J: TRBJ2-7
CDR3: ASSQGGTSGTYEQY

V: TRBV30
J: TRBJ1-3
CDR3: ASTTGQAGLSGNTIY

V: TRBV7-9
J: TRBJ2-7
CDR3: ASSLARSYEQY

V: TRBV2
J: TRBJ2-3
CDR3: ASSGLAVSTDTQY

V: TRBV5-6
J: TRBJ2-5
CDR3: ASSRGGIGAVAQY

V: TRBV4-1
J: TRBJ2-7
CDR3: ASSQTTGSTYEQY

V: TRBV7-2
J: TRBJ1-2
CDR3: ASSPDRYYGYT

V: TRBV6-1
J: TRBJ1-6
CDR3: ATLYGRNSPLH

V: TRBV11-2
J: TRBJ2-7
CDR3: ASSLESGSAPEQY

V: TRBV7-8
J: TRBJ1-1
CDR3: AIAQGLNTEAF

V: TRBV7-2
J: TRBJ2-7
CDR3: ASSLARGVDEQY

V: TRBV5-4
J: TRBJ1-1
CDR3: ASSLTLQGRNTEAF

V: TRBV19
J: TRBJ2-3
CDR3: ASNPRGRFSDTQY

V: TRBV5-5
J: TRBJ2-2
CDR3: ASSLLTNAGELF

V: TRBV29-1
J: TRBJ2-1
CDR3: SVEGRGEQF

V: TRBV5-1
J: TRBJ2-3
CDR3: ASSATGGGSGTDTQY

V: TRBV7-2
J: TRBJ2-7
CDR3: ASKANLAGRPYEQY

V: TRBV7-9
J: TRBJ2-5
CDR3: ASRQSGTLRVLQETQY